This T cell receptor beta chain was recorded in a study of blood T cell repertoires in COVID-19. Looking at the study overall: Samples of COVID-19 (acute and convalescent) were obtained from the United States, Italy and Spain. T cells, B-cell-depleted T cells, or PBMCs supplied cDNA or gDNA.

The CDR3 has 14 amino acids. CDR1 is MDHEN, CDR2 SYDVKM, per germline. V gave up 6 bases and J gave up 2 bases, with 14 bases separating them. As handled by the study authors: Amplified reference gene primers provided the basis for estimating nucleated cell counts. Only in-frame clones appear in the TCRdb table, and some are missing; sequencing was by immunoSEQ multiplex PCR. That table gives V, J and clone size, and the DNA gave D and trimming. Of about 230,000 clones listed, approximately 87% were seen once; the top ten hold 2.5% to 3%. The receptor comes from a woman aged 65 to 85 with active or convalescent COVID-19. Specimen: peripheral blood. V gene TRBV28 combines with J gene TRBJ2-7; D is perhaps TRBD1 (5 bases). The CDR3 sequence is CASSPFRQTYEQYF. The CDR3 DNA reads as TGTGCCAGCAGCCCGTTTAGACAGACCTACGAGCAGTACTTC.